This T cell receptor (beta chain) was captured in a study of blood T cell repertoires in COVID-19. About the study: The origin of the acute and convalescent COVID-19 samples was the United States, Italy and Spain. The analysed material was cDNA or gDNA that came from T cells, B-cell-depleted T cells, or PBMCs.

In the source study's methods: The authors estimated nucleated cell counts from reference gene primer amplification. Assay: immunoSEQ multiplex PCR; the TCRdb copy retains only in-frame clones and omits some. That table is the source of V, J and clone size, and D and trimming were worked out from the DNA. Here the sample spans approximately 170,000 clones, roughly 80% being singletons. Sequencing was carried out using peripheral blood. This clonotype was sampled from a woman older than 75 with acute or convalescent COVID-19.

The CDR3 spells CATSRDQLVEYEQYF. As DNA, the CDR3 is TGTGCCACCAGCAGAGATCAGTTGGTCGAATACGAGCAGTACTTC. The rearrangement joins TRBV15 to TRBJ2-7; D uncertain. V was shortened by 0 bases and J by 4 bases, with 13 bases between the two germline ends. CDR3 length equals 15 residues. The germline gives CDR1 LNHNV, CDR2 YYDKDF (reference sequence).